These T cell receptor beta chains were read from a single sample in a study. One entry per CDR3 protein results from TCRdb running MiXCR on the 5' RACE reads. The sample contains around 44,000 distinct CDR3 sequences, about 32% of which appear only once. Sequenced material: tumor-infiltrating memory CD4+ T cells sorted from the breast tumor. The receptors here all came from a female donor with breast cancer. The CDR3 runs from the conserved cysteine through the conserved F or W. D genes are given only for firm matches. Where a row states a size, it is once, few, many or the class of an expanded clone; other rows omit it.

v_gene	abundance	j_gene	d_gene	CDR3nt	CDR3aa
TRBV7-2	few	TRBJ1-5	-	TGTGCCAGCACCCAGACAGGAGGGAATCAGCCCCAGCATTTT	CASTQTGGNQPQHF
TRBV28	once	TRBJ1-2	-	TGTACCAGCAGTTTCCTGGGGTCTAACTATGGCTACACCTTC	CTSSFLGSNYGYTF
TRBV5-1	few	TRBJ2-7	-	TGCGCCAGCAGGATTCAACGACAGCACTACGAGCAGTACTTC	CASRIQRQHYEQYF
TRBV12-3/TRBV12-4	-	TRBJ2-3	TRBD2	TGTGCCAGCAGTTTATTGGGGCTAGCGGGAAGCACAGATACGCAGTATTTT	CASSLLGLAGSTDTQYF
TRBV25-1	-	TRBJ2-2	-	TGTGCCAGCAGTGAACGAGCCGGGGAGCTGTTTTTT	CASSERAGELFF
TRBV6-5	-	TRBJ1-6	TRBD1	TGTGCCAGCAGTTACGGGACAGGGGAAGATTCACCCCTCCACTTT	CASSYGTGEDSPLHF
TRBV20-1	-	TRBJ2-7	TRBD2	TGCAGTGTTGAGCGGGAGACGGGCGAGCAGTACTTC	CSVERETGEQYF
TRBV7-9	-	TRBJ2-1	-	TGTGCCAGCAGCGGTGGTGAAGGTTTCGGGCTAGCGAGAGACAATGAGCAGTTCTTC	CASSGGEGFGLARDNEQFF
TRBV5-1	-	TRBJ2-1	-	TGCGCCAGCAGCTTAGGTAGCCTCCGCTCCTACAATGAGCAGTTCTTC	CASSLGSLRSYNEQFF
TRBV5-6	-	TRBJ2-1	-	TGTGCCAGCAGCTTGGATATGGGGAGCTCCTACAATGAGCAGTTCTTC	CASSLDMGSSYNEQFF
TRBV7-3	few	TRBJ1-2	-	TGTGCCAGCAGCGCCACAGGGCGTGAGGGGGGCTACACCTTC	CASSATGREGGYTF
TRBV4-1	few	TRBJ2-1	-	TGCGCCAGCAGCCCTTCGGGACGGTCACCCAATGAGCAGTTCTTC	CASSPSGRSPNEQFF